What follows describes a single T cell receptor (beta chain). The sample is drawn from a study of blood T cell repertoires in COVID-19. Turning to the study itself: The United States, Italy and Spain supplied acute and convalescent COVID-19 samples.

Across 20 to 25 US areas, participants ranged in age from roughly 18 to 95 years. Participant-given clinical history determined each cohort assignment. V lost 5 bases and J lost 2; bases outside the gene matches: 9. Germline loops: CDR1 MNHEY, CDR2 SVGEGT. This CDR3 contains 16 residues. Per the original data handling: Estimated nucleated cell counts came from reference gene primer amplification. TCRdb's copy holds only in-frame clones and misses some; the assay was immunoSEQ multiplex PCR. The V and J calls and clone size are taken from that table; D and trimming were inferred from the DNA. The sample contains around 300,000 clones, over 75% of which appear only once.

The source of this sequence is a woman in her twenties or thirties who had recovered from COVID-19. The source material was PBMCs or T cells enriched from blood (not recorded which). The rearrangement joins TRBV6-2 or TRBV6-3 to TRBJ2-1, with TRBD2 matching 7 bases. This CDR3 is CASSARRAGTYNEQFF. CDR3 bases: TGTGCCAGCAGTGCCCGGCGAGCGGGAACCTACAATGAGCAGTTCTTC.